Shown below are 5 T cell receptor beta chains from a single sample sequenced in a study of beta chain features in type 1 diabetes. Study findings and constraints: People with Type 1 diabetes carried modestly yet significantly shorter TCRB CDR3s in all four CD4+ subsets.

Sequencing targeted expressed TCRB transcripts, as all isolated RNA had been reverse transcribed. Repertoires were generated with immunoSEQ multiplex PCR, while TCRdb's copy carries only in-frame clones and drops some. The sample holds approximately 270,000 clones, over 11% seen once. Antigens for these TCRs are unknown. The sequencing sample was made of naive CD4+ T cells from blood. The receptor source for this set is a man aged 25-45 years with type 1 diabetes.

This clone was counted only a few times. The chain couples TRBV30 to TRBJ2-7, with no clear D. CDR1 is GTSNPN and CDR2 is SVGIG in the germline V gene (reference sequence). The CDR3 runs 14 residues. With 0 bases removed from V and 4 bases from J, the gap between germline ends came to 13 bases. The CDR3 DNA reads TGTGCCTGGAGTGTAGCAGGAACAGCATACGAGCAGTACTTC. As protein: CAWSVAGTAYEQYF.

This clone turned up a few times. The chain combines TRBV4-1 with TRBJ1-1; D not certain. Trimming cost V 0 bases and J 9 bases, with 11 bases left between them. Germline V lookup: CDR1 MGHRA, CDR2 YSYEKL. This CDR3 is 13 amino acids long. The CDR3 DNA sequence: TGCGCCAGCAGCCAAGAGATCGGGTTCCAAGCTTTCTTT. As protein: CASSQEIGFQAFF.

V is TRBV7-3 and J is TRBJ2-1; 7 bases match TRBD2. The CDR3 spans 19 residues. Unmatched junction bases numbered 15, after V lost 0 bases and J lost 4 bases. The germline gives CDR1 SGHTA, CDR2 FQGTGA. CDR3 bases: TGTGCCAGCAGCTTAACTGGGGGATCAAGCGCGGGGGTTTACAATGAGCAGTTCTTC. Protein product: CASSLTGGSSAGVYNEQFF.

The chain joins TRBV7-2 to TRBJ2-1, with D perhaps matching TRBD2 (6 bases). The V and J ends lost 4 bases and 5 bases respectively, with 12 bases between them. There are 14 residues in the CDR3. Per the germline V gene, CDR1 is SGHTA and CDR2 is FQGNSA. This chain's CDR3 is CASSWRERDNEQFF. The CDR3 region has the DNA TGTGCCAGCAGCTGGAGGGAGCGGGACAATGAGCAGTTCTTC.

A few counts support this clone. The genes are TRBV4-2 and TRBJ2-3; 7 bases line up with TRBD2. The CDR3 contains 16 residues. CDR1 LGHNA and CDR2 YNFKEQ come from the germline V gene. The J segment lost 7 bases and the V segment lost 5 bases, leaving 15 bases of the junction unmatched. The CDR3 sequence is CASSSTRGSALNTQYF. In nucleotides, the CDR3 is TGTGCCAGCAGCTCAACTCGCGGGAGCGCTCTGAATACGCAGTATTTT.